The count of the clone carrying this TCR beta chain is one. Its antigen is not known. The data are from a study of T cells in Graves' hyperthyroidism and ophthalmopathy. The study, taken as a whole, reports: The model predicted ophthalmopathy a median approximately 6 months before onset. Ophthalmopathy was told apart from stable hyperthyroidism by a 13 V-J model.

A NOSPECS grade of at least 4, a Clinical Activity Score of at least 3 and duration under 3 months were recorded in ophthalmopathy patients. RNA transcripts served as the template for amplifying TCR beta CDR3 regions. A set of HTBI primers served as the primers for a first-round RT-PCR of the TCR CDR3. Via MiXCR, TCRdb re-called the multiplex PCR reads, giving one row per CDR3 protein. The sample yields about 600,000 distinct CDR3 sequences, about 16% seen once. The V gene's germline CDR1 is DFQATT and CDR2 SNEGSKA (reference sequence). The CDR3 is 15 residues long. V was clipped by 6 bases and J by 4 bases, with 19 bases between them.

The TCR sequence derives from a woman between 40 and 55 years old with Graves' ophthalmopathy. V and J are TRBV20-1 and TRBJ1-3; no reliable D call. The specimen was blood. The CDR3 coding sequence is TGCAGTGCCCGCTACACTATGGAGGCCGGAAACACCATATATTTT. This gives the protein CSARYTMEAGNTIYF.